The next 30 T cell receptor beta chains were all read from a single sample in a study of blood T cell repertoires in COVID-19. Here immunoSEQ multiplex PCR was the method, and the copy in TCRdb shows in-frame clones only, minus some. This table holds around 150,000 clones, about 86% found once. The sequenced sample consisted of peripheral blood. All receptors come from a woman in her 70s with COVID-19, enrolled during active disease.

V is TRBV15 and J is TRBJ1-3; D remains ambiguous. CDR3 length equals 16 residues. The germline CDR1 and CDR2 sequences are LNHNV and YYDKDF (reference sequence). V lost 4 bases, J lost 4 bases, and 17 bases lay in between. The CDR3 loop is CATSIQPGRVGNTIYF. CDR3 DNA sequence: TGTGCCACCAGCATCCAGCCGGGAAGGGTCGGAAACACCATATATTTT. The whole variable domain, remainder taken from reference TRBV15 and TRBJ1-3, is DAMVIQNPRYQVTQFGKPVTLSCSQTLNHNVMYWYQQKSSQAPKLLFHYYDKDFNNEADTPDNFQSRRPNTSFCFLDIRSPGLGDTAMYLCATSIQPGRVGNTIYFGEGSWLTVV.

This chain connects TRBV6-5 to TRBJ2-1, with a weak D call TRBD1 (6 bases). The ends were cut back, 1 base at V and 5 bases at J, with 15 bases in the middle. This CDR3 comprises 16 residues. Germline values: CDR1 MNHEY, CDR2 SVGAGI. CDR3 DNA: TGTGCCAGCAGTTACTGGGGGCCAGGGGCGGACAATGAGCAGTTCTTC. Protein product: CASSYWGPGADNEQFF.

This clone was picked up a small number of times. This chain connects TRBV3-1 (or the pseudogene TRBV3-2) to TRBJ1-2; TRBD1 matches at 8 bases. The ends lost 1 base at V and 4 bases at J; junction bases unmatched: 5. Germline assignment: CDR1 LGHDT and CDR2 YNNKEL (reference sequence). The CDR3 consists of 15 residues. CDR3 sequence (DNA): TGTGCCAGCAGCCAAGCCTCAGGGGGCGGCTATGGCTACACCTTC. This encodes CASSQASGGGYGYTF.

At least ten counts were recorded for this clone. This rearrangement joins TRBV7-9 to TRBJ1-4; the D is unclear. The CDR3 sequence is 14 residues long. CDR1 and CDR2 (germline): SEHNR, FQNEAQ (reference sequence). Trimming took 3 bases from V and 8 from J, leaving 13 bases between them. As DNA, the CDR3 is TGTGCCAGCAGCTTCGCCGGGTTTGGGGAAAAACTGTTTTTT. Amino acids: CASSFAGFGEKLFF. Drawing the rest from reference TRBV7-9 and TRBJ1-4, the complete variable domain is DTGVSQNPRHKITKRGQNVTFRCDPISEHNRLYWYRQTLGQGPEFLTYFQNEAQLEKSRLLSDRFSAERPKGSFSTLEIQRTEQGDSAMYLCASSFAGFGEKLFFGSGTQLSVL.

This chain connects TRBV2 to TRBJ2-5; no reliable D call. Germline assignment: CDR1 SNHLY and CDR2 FYNNEI. The CDR3 totals 13 residues. The V end lost 7 bases, the J end lost 1 base, and 10 bases lay between the germline ends. CDR3 sequence reads: CASIYGVQETQYF. DNA for the CDR3: TGTGCCAGCATTTACGGAGTCCAAGAGACCCAGTACTTC.

This chain links TRBV5-1 with TRBJ1-6, with 7 bases identical to TRBD1. Germline CDR1 is SGHRS and CDR2 is YFSETQ. Losses at the gene ends were 4 bases for V and 7 bases for J; bases not matched to a gene: 11. The CDR3 is 16 residues long. CDR3 region: CASSPGGLGRNSPLHF. CDR3 sequence (DNA): TGCGCCAGCAGCCCAGGGGGGTTGGGGCGGAATTCACCCCTCCACTTT.

The gene calls are TRBV11-2 and TRBJ1-3; D is unresolved. Germline lookup yields CDR1 SGHAT and CDR2 FQNNGV. V was shortened by 2 bases and J by 0 bases, with 5 bases between the two germline ends. The CDR3 runs to 14 residues. The CDR3 DNA sequence: TGTGCCAGCAGCTTAAGGAGCTCTGGAAACACCATATATTTT. It codes for CASSLRSSGNTIYF.

The chain couples TRBV9 to TRBJ2-2; D gene ambiguous. The V and J ends lost 3 bases and 2 bases respectively, with 11 bases between them. The CDR3 spans 15 residues. CDR1 and CDR2 (germline): SGDLS, YYNGEE. CDR3 nucleotides: TGTGCCAGCAGCGCCCGAAACTTCAACACCGGGGAGCTGTTTTTT. Translated, it gives CASSARNFNTGELFF.

The chain recombines TRBV5-1 with TRBJ1-4; TRBD1 is a possible D gene (6 bases). The germline V gene has CDR1 SGHRS and CDR2 YFSETQ. V lost 1 base to trimming and J lost 8 bases, with 12 bases between them. This CDR3 comprises 14 residues. The DNA of the CDR3 is TGCGCCAGCAGCTTGTCGGGACAACTAGAAAAACTGTTTTTT. Its protein is CASSLSGQLEKLFF.

Written as DNA, the CDR3 is TGTGCCAGCAGTCTGGGCCATGAAGCTTTCTTT. This encodes CASSLGHEAFF. This chain links TRBV28 with TRBJ1-1; D is undetermined. This CDR3 is 11 amino acids long. Per germline, CDR1 MDHEN and CDR2 SYDVKM. V lost 5 bases, J lost 7 bases, and 8 bases lay in between.

This clone was detected only once. Other DNA sequences of this sample code for an identical CDR3. The CDR3 DNA reads as TGTGCCAGTAGCCCGACACAGAACACTGAAGCTTTCTTT. This gives the protein CASSPTQNTEAFF. The chain employs TRBV19 and TRBJ1-1; no clear D. CDR3 length equals 13 residues. The germline V and J ends were trimmed by 6 bases and 1 base, with 9 bases remaining between them. Per the germline V gene, CDR1 is LNHDA and CDR2 is SQIVND (reference sequence).

This rearrangement joins TRBV19 to TRBJ2-3, with 8 bases lining up with TRBD1. Germline V gene lookup returns CDR1 LNHDA and CDR2 SQIVND (reference sequence). The CDR3 has 17 amino acids. Trimming cost V 0 bases and J 5 bases; bases outside gene matches: 10. CDR3 amino acids: CASSIDPRQGRIDTQYF. CDR3 bases: TGTGCCAGTAGTATAGATCCTCGACAGGGGAGGATAGATACGCAGTATTTT.

The CDR3 DNA sequence: TGTGCCTGGATCCAGAACACTGAAGCTTTCTTT. Amino acids: CAWIQNTEAFF. This chain joins TRBV30 and TRBJ1-1; D not resolved. Trimming removed 4 bases at V and 1 base at J, with 4 bases between. This CDR3 region has 11 residues. Germline-derived CDR1 and CDR2 are GTSNPN and SVGIG (reference sequence).

J is TRBJ2-7 and V is TRBV18; TRBD2 matches at 8 bases. Germline assignment: CDR1 KGHSH and CDR2 LQKENI. This CDR3 region has 18 residues. Unmatched junction bases numbered 13, after V lost 3 bases and J lost 0 bases. The CDR3 nucleotides read TGTGCCAGCTCACCCATTGACCTGCGGGGGGCCCGCTCCTACGAGCAGTACTTC. It is translated as CASSPIDLRGARSYEQYF.

This clone was recorded only once. This sequence joins TRBV30 and TRBJ2-3; 7 positions agree with TRBD1. V lost 7 bases, J lost 0 bases, and 7 bases stayed unmatched. The CDR3 length is 14 residues. Germline CDR1 is GTSNPN and CDR2 is SVGIG (reference sequence). The CDR3 DNA sequence: TGTGCCTTTTCGACAGGGATGAGCACAGATACGCAGTATTTT. As protein: CAFSTGMSTDTQYF.

The chain carries TRBV24-1 and TRBJ1-5; D might be TRBD1 (5 bases). The V gene lost 2 bases and the J gene lost 6 bases, with 10 bases spanning the gap. This CDR3 has 14 amino acids. The germline V gene encodes CDR1 KGHDR and CDR2 SFDVKD. CDR3 sequence (DNA): TGTGCCACCAGTGATTCGGGGGATCTTCAGCCCCAGCATTTT. Protein product: CATSDSGDLQPQHF.

The rearrangement joins TRBV7-9 to TRBJ1-6; 9 nucleotides match TRBD1. Germline V gene data show CDR1 as SEHNR and CDR2 as FQNEAQ (reference sequence). Unmatched junction bases numbered 3, after V lost 1 base and J lost 8 bases. The CDR3 runs 15 residues. CDR3 DNA sequence: TGTGCCAGCAGCTTAGGTACAGGGGGCGATTCACCCCTCCACTTT. It encodes CASSLGTGGDSPLHF.

The chain links TRBV6-2 or TRBV6-3 to TRBJ1-5, with 10 bases fitting TRBD1. Trimming removed 2 bases from V and 1 base from J; junction bases left unmatched: 5. Germline-derived CDR1 and CDR2 are MNHEY and SVGEGT. The CDR3 runs to 17 residues. CDR3 in DNA: TGTGCCAGCAGTTACGGGACAGGGGTGTCCAGCAATCAGCCCCAGCATTTT. Its translation: CASSYGTGVSSNQPQHF.

The rearrangement joins TRBV6-5 to TRBJ1-6; 7 bases line up with TRBD1. CDR1 MNHEY and CDR2 SVGAGI come from the germline V gene. V shed 6 bases, J shed 6 bases, and the junction held 8 bases outside the gene matches. The length of the CDR3 is 15 residues. CDR3 loop: CASRGTVNSNSPLHF. In DNA form, the CDR3 reads TGTGCCAGCAGGGGGACAGTTAATTCTAATTCACCCCTCCACTTT.

The chain couples TRBV6-5 to TRBJ1-2, with D perhaps TRBD1 (6 bases). CDR3 length: 14 amino acids. Between the trimmed V and J ends, which lost 2 bases and 5 bases, there was a span of 12 bases. Germline CDR1 and CDR2: MNHEY and SVGAGI. CDR3 in amino acids: CASSYTAGQYGYTF. CDR3 in DNA: TGTGCCAGCAGTTACACCGCCGGACAGTATGGCTACACCTTC.

V gene TRBV5-1 combines with J gene TRBJ2-7; 9 bases agree with TRBD1. This CDR3 has 17 amino acids. The V gene's germline CDR1 is SGHRS and CDR2 YFSETQ. Trimming at V came to 3 bases and at J to 0 bases, leaving 10 bases not matched to a gene. The DNA of the CDR3 is TGCGCCAGCAGCTCCTTTGGACAGGGGCCTAGCTCCTACGAGCAGTACTTC. Its translation is CASSSFGQGPSSYEQYF.

The chain links TRBV6-5 to TRBJ2-3, with D possibly being TRBD1 (6 bases). Trimming pared 6 bases from V and 2 bases from J, leaving 12 bases between. The CDR3 runs 14 residues. Germline loops: CDR1 MNHEY, CDR2 SVGAGI. The CDR3 protein is CASRTRGDTDTQYF. In nucleotides, the CDR3 is TGTGCCAGCAGAACCAGGGGTGACACAGATACGCAGTATTTT.

The CDR3: CSVSTGGDTEAFF. The CDR3 DNA reads TGCAGCGTTAGCACGGGGGGGGACACTGAAGCTTTCTTT. V is TRBV29-1 and J is TRBJ1-1; a weak D match, TRBD1 (5 bases). The CDR3 runs to 13 residues. Per the germline V gene, CDR1 is SQVTM and CDR2 is ANQGSEA. V gave up 5 bases and J gave up 3 bases, with 13 bases separating them.

The chain recombines TRBV7-8 with TRBJ2-5; the match to TRBD2 covers 7 bases. The CDR3 loop spans 13 amino acids. Germline V CDR1 and CDR2: SGHVS, FQNEAQ. The V gene end was trimmed by 5 bases and the J gene end by 3 bases; junction bases not matched to a gene: 3. CDR3 bases: TGTGCCAGCAGCAAAGCGGGGAAAGAGACCCAGTACTTC. This sequence encodes CASSKAGKETQYF.

There are a few counts of this clone. The V gene is TRBV2, the J gene TRBJ1-3; tentatively, D is TRBD1 (6 bases). V was trimmed by 6 bases and J by 0 bases, leaving 12 bases between them. Germline CDR1 is SNHLY and CDR2 is FYNNEI. This CDR3 region has 15 residues. The CDR3 here is CASRTGIFSGNTIYF. For the CDR3, the DNA is TGTGCCAGCAGGACAGGCATTTTCTCTGGAAACACCATATATTTT.

V usage is TRBV7-9 and J usage is TRBJ1-2, with D hard to call. Trimming removed 8 bases from V and 2 bases from J, with 9 bases in between. The germline gives CDR1 SEHNR, CDR2 FQNEAQ (reference sequence). This CDR3 region has 12 residues. The CDR3 spells CASQTQNYGYTF. The CDR3, as DNA: TGTGCCAGCCAGACACAAAACTATGGCTACACCTTC.

Only one count was recorded for this clone. The identical CDR3 is also encoded by other nucleotide sequences in the sample. The chain has TRBV9 and TRBJ1-2, with D perhaps matching TRBD1 (6 bases). Germline V gene data show CDR1 as SGDLS and CDR2 as YYNGEE. CDR3 size: 13 residues. The ends were cut back, 0 bases at V and 6 bases at J, with 9 bases in the middle. The CDR3 is CASSVGGGDGYTF. CDR3 nucleotides: TGTGCCAGCAGCGTAGGAGGGGGAGATGGCTACACCTTC.

This chain links TRBV7-2 with TRBJ1-6; the D gene is possibly TRBD1 (6 bases). In germline, CDR1 is SGHTA, CDR2 FQGNSA. CDR3 size: 14 residues. V was pared by 1 base and J by 10 bases, with 11 bases between. The CDR3 here is CASSLDRDRSPLHF. Here the CDR3 DNA reads TGTGCCAGCAGCTTAGACAGGGATCGGTCACCCCTCCACTTT.

This chain uses TRBV10-3 with TRBJ2-5, with D tentatively TRBD1 (5 bases). V dropped 2 bases and J dropped 1 base, with 11 bases sitting between them. Looked up from germline, CDR1 is ENHRY and CDR2 is SYGVKD. The CDR3 is made up of 15 amino acids. In nucleotides, the CDR3 is TGTGCCATCAGTGAGATCCCCCAGGGCCAAGAGACCCAGTACTTC. It specifies CAISEIPQGQETQYF.

This chain joins TRBV6-5 and TRBJ1-1; 7 positions match TRBD1. Trimming took 9 bases from V and 6 from J; bases not matched to a gene: 13. Germline lookup yields CDR1 MNHEY and CDR2 SVGAGI. This CDR3 is built from 14 residues. The CDR3 reads CASTLRDSVSEAFF. As DNA, the CDR3 is TGTGCCAGTACACTGCGGGACAGCGTGTCTGAAGCTTTCTTT.